The 13 T cell receptor beta chains in this list originate from one sample, sequenced in a study of blood T cell repertoires in COVID-19. Data came from immunoSEQ multiplex PCR; TCRdb stores just in-frame clones and leaves some out. The sample has about 160,000 clones; around 80% are singletons. The sample taken for sequencing was PBMCs or T cells enriched from blood (not recorded which). The receptor set was obtained from a man aged 35 to 55 who had recovered from COVID-19.

The chain links TRBV2 to TRBJ1-2; the D is unclear. Germline V gives CDR1 SNHLY, CDR2 FYNNEI. V shed 7 bases and J shed 8 bases, with 8 bases lying between them. This CDR3 spans 10 amino acids. Written as DNA, the CDR3 is TGTGCCAGCACGGGGTACGGCTACACCTTC. It is translated as CASTGYGYTF.

This CDR3 is CASSLAWSDRGIGTEAFF. The CDR3 DNA reads TGTGCCAGCAGCTTGGCTTGGTCTGACAGGGGAATAGGGACTGAAGCTTTCTTT. The V gene is TRBV5-8, the J gene TRBJ1-1, with 8 bases aligning to TRBD1. Germline values: CDR1 SGHTS, CDR2 YDEGEE. The V and J ends lost 0 bases and 5 bases, in that order; junction bases with no gene match: 15. The CDR3 is 18 residues long.

This chain links TRBV19 with TRBJ1-2; TRBD1 might be the D (5 bases). The CDR3 contains 13 residues. V gave up 3 bases and J gave up 5 bases, with 10 bases separating them. Germline CDR1 is LNHDA and CDR2 is SQIVND (reference sequence). CDR3 in DNA: TGTGCCAGTAGTATCCCCACAGGTTATGGCTACACCTTC. Translation gives CASSIPTGYGYTF.

V is TRBV5-1 and J is TRBJ1-4; TRBD1 matches 8 bases. V lost 0 bases and J lost 8; bases outside the gene matches: 6. The CDR3 contains 15 residues. Germline V gene sequence: CDR1 SGHRS, CDR2 YFSETQ. CDR3 region: CASSLAVTGDEKLFF. The CDR3, as DNA: TGCGCCAGCAGCTTGGCCGTGACAGGGGACGAAAAACTGTTTTTT.

The J gene is TRBJ1-6, the V gene TRBV27; D perhaps matches TRBD1 (6 bases). The CDR3 length is 16 residues. CDR1 MNHEY and CDR2 SMNVEV come from the germline V gene (reference sequence). The germline V and J ends were trimmed by 2 bases and 7 bases, with 15 bases remaining between them. The CDR3 sequence: CASSLDTGTRNSPLHF. As DNA, the CDR3 is TGTGCCAGCAGTTTAGACACAGGGACGCGAAATTCACCCCTCCACTTT.

CDR3 protein: CASSYSPSGGTKTQYF. CDR3 in DNA: TGTGCCAGCAGTTACTCTCCTAGCGGGGGGACTAAGACCCAGTACTTC. The V call is TRBV6-5, the J call TRBJ2-5, with 11 bases fitting TRBD2. From germline, CDR1 is MNHEY and CDR2 SVGAGI. V lost 0 bases, J lost 6 bases, and 6 bases stayed unmatched. CDR3 length: 16 residues.

CDR3 DNA: TGTGCCAGCAGTGAAGCGATGCGACAGGTTGATGAAAAACTGTTTTTT. Protein product: CASSEAMRQVDEKLFF. The J gene is TRBJ1-4, the V gene TRBV2, with a weak D call TRBD1 (6 bases). This CDR3 is 16 amino acids long. CDR1 is SNHLY, CDR2 FYNNEI, per germline. The ends were cut back, 0 bases at V and 6 bases at J, with 14 bases in the middle.

This clone was recorded once. The chain couples TRBV18 to TRBJ2-3; D is undetermined. Germline CDR1 and CDR2: KGHSH and LQKENI. This CDR3 region has 14 residues. The V end was cut by 3 bases, the J end by 2 bases, with 9 bases between. The CDR3: CASSPPAHTDTQYF. The CDR3, as DNA: TGTGCCAGCTCACCCCCCGCGCACACAGATACGCAGTATTTT.

This chain's CDR3 is CASSLRTGGSEAFF. The CDR3 DNA follows: TGTGCCAGCAGCCTGCGGACCGGGGGATCTGAAGCTTTCTTT. The chain uses TRBV7-3 and TRBJ1-1; D may be TRBD1 (5 bases). The CDR3 loop spans 14 amino acids. V was pared by 5 bases and J by 6 bases, with 16 bases between. CDR1 and CDR2 from the germline V gene are SGHTA and FQGTGA.

This clone was counted only a few times. The CDR3 sequence: CASSETPRQGNTIYF. The CDR3 DNA reads as TGTGCCAGCAGTGAAACGCCCAGGCAGGGAAACACCATATATTTT. The chain employs TRBV2 and TRBJ1-3; D is unresolved. Germline V gene data show CDR1 as SNHLY and CDR2 as FYNNEI. Trimming removed 2 bases from V and 4 bases from J, with 12 bases in between. The CDR3 sequence is 15 residues long.

This clone was counted ten times or more. The rearrangement uses TRBV7-9 and TRBJ1-4, with D maybe TRBD1 (5 bases). Trimming cost V 0 bases and J 4 bases, with 9 bases left between them. Germline assignment: CDR1 SEHNR and CDR2 FQNEAQ (reference sequence). The CDR3 is 15 amino acids. The CDR3 sequence: CASSLAQGNNEKLFF. The CDR3 nucleotides read TGTGCCAGCAGCTTAGCCCAGGGTAATAATGAAAAACTGTTTTTT.

The V call is TRBV30, the J call TRBJ2-3; tentatively, D is TRBD1 (8 bases). Germline V lookup: CDR1 GTSNPN, CDR2 SVGIG (reference sequence). CDR3 length: 13 amino acids. V gave up 2 bases and J gave up 6 bases, with 12 bases separating them. CDR3 coding DNA: TGTGCCTGGAGTACAGGGGGGGTGGATACGCAGTATTTT. It translates to CAWSTGGVDTQYF.

The chain links TRBV6-6 to TRBJ2-2; D might be TRBD2 (5 bases). Germline values: CDR1 MNHNY, CDR2 SVGAGI (reference sequence). The V end was cut by 0 bases, the J end by 4 bases, with 12 bases between. The CDR3 runs 16 residues. CDR3 DNA: TGTGCCAGCAGTTACTCTGAGGGTGGTGGCACCGGGGAGCTGTTTTTT. Translated: CASSYSEGGGTGELFF.